This T cell receptor (beta chain) comes out of a study of T cell repertoires in cytomegalovirus infection. About this clonotype: Its antigen is still unknown.

Study-wide results and limits: CMV carriers having the relevant HLA were flagged by cumulative public TCR beta family frequency.

TCRdb re-called the reads with MiXCR, one entry per CDR3 protein. This table holds around 190,000 distinct CDR3 sequences, around 15% found once. Input material: PBMCs. The sequence came from a human donor in good health (CMV status not recorded). Some clones in this sample may be carry-over from other donors' samples.

This chain's CDR3 is CASNLGDNSNQPQHF. CDR3 sequence (DNA): TGTGCCAGCAACCTCGGGGATAATAGCAATCAGCCCCAGCATTTT. The chain joins TRBV5-5 to TRBJ1-5; D gene unclear. The V end lost 6 bases, the J end lost 0 bases, and 13 bases lay between the germline ends. This CDR3 comprises 15 residues. Per the germline V gene, CDR1 is SGHKS and CDR2 is YYEKEE (reference sequence).